This entry concerns a single T cell receptor beta chain. This sample is drawn from a study of blood T cell repertoires in COVID-19. The protocol was immunoSEQ multiplex PCR, while the TCRdb copy is restricted to in-frame clones and leaves out a portion. Of 200,000 to 250,000 clones in the sample, 89% were seen once. V shed 0 bases and J shed 2 bases, with 11 bases lying between them. Germline V lookup: CDR1 GTSNPN, CDR2 SVGIG (reference sequence). The CDR3 totals 15 residues. Sequenced: peripheral blood. The receptor comes from a man aged 55 to 70 who had recovered from COVID-19. The chain couples TRBV30 to TRBJ1-3, with D maybe TRBD1 (6 bases). The CDR3 region has the DNA TGTGCCTGGAGTGTAATGGACAGTCCTGGAAACACCATATATTTT. It specifies CAWSVMDSPGNTIYF.